The 25 T cell receptor beta chains below come from one sample, sequenced in a study of blood T cell repertoires in COVID-19. Profiling relied on immunoSEQ multiplex PCR, and the TCRdb table lists in-frame clones only, not all of them. There are over 120,000 clones in the sample; 76% occur only once, and 4.5% lies in the top ten. Sequencing was done on a sample of peripheral blood. All receptors come from a woman of 80 years or more with active or convalescent COVID-19.

V gene TRBV11-2 combines with J gene TRBJ2-7; 8 positions match TRBD1. V shed 0 bases and J 4 bases; nucleotides not matched to a gene: 11. The CDR3 consists of 17 residues. The germline V gene encodes CDR1 SGHAT and CDR2 FQNNGV. CDR3 in DNA: TGTGCCAGCAGCTTAGAGGGCCTCCTGAGACAGGGGTACGAGCAGTACTTC. Translation: CASSLEGLLRQGYEQYF. The whole variable domain, filled in from reference TRBV11-2 and TRBJ2-7, reads EAGVAQSPRYKIIEKRQSVAFWCNPISGHATLYWYQQILGQGPKLLIQFQNNGVVDDSQLPKDRFSAERLKGVDSTLKIQPAKLEDSAVYLCASSLEGLLRQGYEQYFGPGTRLTVT.

The genes are TRBV5-1 and TRBJ1-2; D is ambiguous. The CDR3 totals 13 residues. The germline V and J ends were trimmed by 4 bases and 7 bases, with 14 bases remaining between them. The germline CDR1 and CDR2 sequences are SGHRS and YFSETQ. CDR3 bases: TGCGCCAGCAGCCGGGGTGCGGAGGCTGGCTACACCTTC. This translates into CASSRGAEAGYTF.

The V and J genes are TRBV5-6 and TRBJ1-2; 8 nucleotides align to TRBD1. Germline CDR1 and CDR2: SGHDT and YYEEEE. The CDR3 runs to 18 residues. V was clipped by 2 bases and J by 5 bases; unmatched bases: 17. DNA for the CDR3: TGTGCCAGCAGCTTTCCAGGTCAGGGGGCCCGGATAGGGTATGGCTACACCTTC. This gives the protein CASSFPGQGARIGYGYTF.

Notes on this clone: Within the sample, other DNA sequences also encode this same CDR3. V usage is TRBV5-1 and J usage is TRBJ1-5; TRBD1 matches 8 bases. The germline gives CDR1 SGHRS, CDR2 YFSETQ. J lost 4 bases, V lost 0 bases, and 3 bases had no gene match. The CDR3 contains 15 residues. DNA of the CDR3: TGCGCCAGCAGCTTGGGGCAGGGGGCGAATCAGCCCCAGCATTTT. Protein sequence: CASSLGQGANQPQHF.

This sequence joins TRBV3-1 (or the pseudogene TRBV3-2) and TRBJ2-5; 11 bases are a match to TRBD1. Germline V gene sequence: CDR1 LGHDT, CDR2 YNNKEL (reference sequence). The CDR3 spans 16 residues. V was pared by 2 bases and J by 5 bases, with 7 bases of the junction left unmatched. CDR3 amino acids: CASSQRDRGIYETQYF. The DNA for the CDR3 is TGTGCCAGCAGCCAACGGGACAGGGGGATTTATGAGACCCAGTACTTC.

CDR3 loop: CASSLSARGRVFLFGNQPQHF. DNA of the CDR3: TGTGCCAGCAGTTTATCGGCTAGGGGGCGGGTATTTTTATTCGGCAATCAGCCCCAGCATTTT. J is TRBJ1-5 and V is TRBV28; 7 nucleotides align to TRBD1. In germline, CDR1 is MDHEN, CDR2 SYDVKM. V was pared by 1 base and J by 2 bases, with 20 bases of the junction left unmatched. The CDR3 has 21 residues.

A few counts support this clone. The chain joins TRBV9 to TRBJ1-2, with D tentatively TRBD1 (6 bases). This CDR3 is built from 13 residues. CDR1 and CDR2 (germline): SGDLS, YYNGEE. V was pared by 0 bases and J by 8 bases, with 11 bases between. The CDR3 sequence: CASSVEDRWGYTF. DNA for the CDR3: TGTGCCAGCAGCGTAGAAGACAGGTGGGGCTACACCTTC. The variable domain in full, with the rest retrieved from reference TRBV9 and TRBJ1-2, is DSGVTQTPKHLITATGQRVTLRCSPRSGDLSVYWYQQSLDQGLQFLIQYYNGEERAKGNILERFSAQQFPDLHSELNLSSLELGDSALYFCASSVEDRWGYTFGSGTRLTVV.

This clone was seen only once. The chain recombines TRBV7-9 with TRBJ1-1, with D possibly matching TRBD1 (6 bases). Germline V lookup: CDR1 SEHNR, CDR2 FQNEAQ (reference sequence). V lost 1 base, J lost 1 base, and 10 bases lay in between. The CDR3 sequence is 15 residues long. The chain's CDR3 is CASSLVVGQNTEAFF. The CDR3 DNA reads TGTGCCAGCAGCTTAGTCGTGGGACAGAACACTGAAGCTTTCTTT.

The chain links TRBV18 to TRBJ2-2; 8 bases are shared with TRBD1. This CDR3 region has 16 residues. Germline CDR1 reads KGHSH; CDR2 reads LQKENI. The V gene end was trimmed by 3 bases and the J gene end by 1 base; junction bases not matched to a gene: 4. The CDR3 sequence is CASSPRGTGNTGELFF. CDR3 nucleotides: TGTGCCAGCTCACCCCGGGGGACAGGGAACACCGGGGAGCTGTTTTTT.

The rearrangement joins TRBV18 to TRBJ1-5; D is ambiguous. The CDR3 is made up of 14 amino acids. V lost 2 bases, J lost 0 bases, and 5 bases lay in between. Germline V gene lookup returns CDR1 KGHSH and CDR2 LQKENI. CDR3 sequence: CASSPFISNQPQHF. CDR3 DNA sequence: TGTGCCAGCTCACCATTTATTAGCAATCAGCCCCAGCATTTT.

V is TRBV2 and J is TRBJ2-3, with 14 nucleotides matching TRBD2. The V gene's germline CDR1 is SNHLY and CDR2 FYNNEI. The CDR3 has 18 residues. V shed 0 bases, J shed 4 bases, and the junction held 6 bases outside the gene matches. The CDR3 bases are TGTGCCAGCAGTGAAGCGAGGACTAGCGGGGGGTACGCAGATACGCAGTATTTT. The encoded protein is CASSEARTSGGYADTQYF.

DNA of the CDR3: TGTGCCAGCAGCCCCCGAAGCGCGCAGGGGGCTAGGCCCTCACCCCTCCACTTT. As protein: CASSPRSAQGARPSPLHF. The V call is TRBV27, the J call TRBJ1-6; 8 nucleotides match TRBD1. Trimming took 6 bases from V and 10 from J; bases not matched to a gene: 20. CDR1 and CDR2 from the germline V gene are MNHEY and SMNVEV (reference sequence). The CDR3 totals 18 residues.

The chain couples TRBV9 to TRBJ1-1; perhaps TRBD1 as D (6 bases). The V end was cut by 4 bases, the J end by 3 bases, with 22 bases between. Germline CDR1 and CDR2: SGDLS and YYNGEE. This CDR3 spans 17 amino acids. CDR3 in amino acids: CASSLRDNNYRHTEAFF. As DNA, the CDR3 is TGTGCCAGCAGCTTGAGGGACAACAACTACCGGCACACTGAAGCTTTCTTT.

This clone was counted once. This chain uses TRBV19 with TRBJ1-5; the match to TRBD1 covers 7 bases. The CDR3 is made up of 16 amino acids. After removal of 2 bases from V and 4 bases from J, the junction contained 8 bases not matched to a gene. CDR1 and CDR2 (germline): LNHDA, SQIVND (reference sequence). DNA of the CDR3: TGTGCCAGTAGTATAAATTTGATACAGGGGAATCAGCCCCAGCATTTT. It yields the protein CASSINLIQGNQPQHF.

This clone is a singleton in its sample. Here the CDR3 reads CASSYQDRQETQYF. The CDR3 DNA sequence: TGTGCCAGCAGTTACCAGGACAGACAAGAGACCCAGTACTTC. This chain connects TRBV6-5 to TRBJ2-5; TRBD1 is a possible D gene (6 bases). The CDR3 sequence is 14 residues long. The germline V and J ends were trimmed by 2 bases and 2 bases, with 9 bases remaining between them. Germline assignment: CDR1 MNHEY and CDR2 SVGAGI.

In its sample, this clone was seen a few times. This chain links TRBV7-8 with TRBJ2-7, with D possibly being TRBD2 (6 bases). Trimming cost V 0 bases and J 6 bases, with 6 bases left between them. The germline gives CDR1 SGHVS, CDR2 FQNEAQ. The CDR3 sequence is 12 residues long. The CDR3 spells CASSLAGGEQYF. DNA of the CDR3: TGTGCCAGCAGCTTAGCCGGGGGCGAGCAGTACTTC.

The chain combines TRBV3-1 (or the pseudogene TRBV3-2) with TRBJ1-1; D is uncertain. Deletions cut 1 base from V and 6 bases from J, with 9 bases between. This CDR3 has 13 residues. Germline assignment: CDR1 LGHDT and CDR2 YNNKEL (reference sequence). CDR3 protein: CASSQAATAEAFF. The CDR3 nucleotides read TGTGCCAGCAGCCAAGCCGCTACAGCTGAAGCTTTCTTT.

This clone was seen a handful of times. The chain is built from TRBV9 and TRBJ1-3; TRBD1 agrees at 8 bases. The germline gives CDR1 SGDLS, CDR2 YYNGEE. V shed 3 bases, J shed 0 bases, and the junction held 2 bases outside the gene matches. CDR3 size: 15 residues. The CDR3 DNA is TGTGCCAGCAGCGGACAGGGGACCTCTGGAAACACCATATATTTT. Protein: CASSGQGTSGNTIYF.

The chain employs TRBV5-1 and TRBJ1-2; 7 bases line up with TRBD1. The CDR3 consists of 14 residues. V trimming: 4 bases; J trimming: 8 bases; junction bases outside the gene matches: 11. Germline V gives CDR1 SGHRS, CDR2 YFSETQ. CDR3 loop: CASSKDSGTAGYTF. The CDR3 DNA sequence: TGCGCCAGCAGCAAGGATTCCGGGACAGCGGGCTACACCTTC.

The V call is TRBV19, the J call TRBJ2-4; 7 bases line up with TRBD1. The CDR3 contains 17 residues. J gave up 0 bases and V 4 bases, and 9 bases lay outside the gene matches. Germline V gene lookup returns CDR1 LNHDA and CDR2 SQIVND (reference sequence). The CDR3 loop is CASSTETGPLAKNIQYF. Written as DNA, the CDR3 is TGTGCCAGTAGTACCGAGACAGGGCCGCTAGCCAAAAACATTCAGTACTTC.

The chain employs TRBV6-6 and TRBJ1-1, with D unclear. The CDR3 runs 15 residues. V was shortened by 0 bases and J by 1 base, with 9 bases between the two germline ends. Germline V lookup: CDR1 MNHNY, CDR2 SVGAGI (reference sequence). The CDR3 DNA follows: TGTGCCAGCAGTTACTCGGCGGGTACGAACACTGAAGCTTTCTTT. This gives the protein CASSYSAGTNTEAFF.

In its sample, this clone was seen a few times. The J gene is TRBJ2-4, the V gene TRBV7-2; 7 nucleotides agree with TRBD2. The CDR3 runs 17 residues. V trimming: 1 base; J trimming: 2 bases; junction bases outside the gene matches: 8. Germline lookup yields CDR1 SGHTA and CDR2 FQGNSA. The CDR3 region is CASSLVGGFLSKNIQYF. CDR3 DNA sequence: TGTGCCAGCAGCTTAGTGGGAGGGTTCCTCTCCAAAAACATTCAGTACTTC. The full variable domain, its missing parts supplied by reference TRBV7-2 and TRBJ2-4, is GAGVSQSPSNKVTEKGKDVELRCDPISGHTALYWYRQSLGQGLEFLIYFQGNSAPDKSGLPSDRFSAERTGGSVSTLTIQRTQQEDSAVYLCASSLVGGFLSKNIQYFGAGTRLSVL.

On this clone itself: At one end the junction does not follow the germline gene, possibly because of a read error. The genes are TRBV13 and TRBJ2-2; the D gene is possibly TRBD2 (6 bases). Germline V gives CDR1 PRHDT, CDR2 FYEKMQ (reference sequence). CDR3 length: 15 residues. The CDR3 DNA reads as TGTGCCAGCAGGTTAGCGGCACGACTCACCGGGGAGCTGTTTTTT. Protein: CASRLAARLTGELFF.

V gene TRBV7-8 combines with J gene TRBJ2-2, with D maybe TRBD2 (5 bases). Per germline, CDR1 SGHVS and CDR2 FQNEAQ. V lost 6 bases and J 0 bases, leaving 8 bases between the germline ends. There are 14 residues in the CDR3. CDR3 residues: CASREVTNTGELFF. The CDR3 DNA sequence: TGTGCCAGCAGGGAGGTGACGAACACCGGGGAGCTGTTTTTT.

The chain recombines TRBV6-2 or TRBV6-3 with TRBJ2-1; 11 nucleotides align to TRBD2. The germline V gene has CDR1 MNHEY and CDR2 SVGEGT. With V trimmed by 5 bases and J by 4 bases, 7 bases remained unmatched. The CDR3 runs to 16 residues. The CDR3 nucleotides are TGTGCCAGCAGTCCATTAGCGGGGGGGCTGTACAATGAGCAGTTCTTC. The encoded protein is CASSPLAGGLYNEQFF.